This TCR beta chain was recorded in a study of shared clonotypes between healthy human individuals. Subsets obtained from CD4+ cells comprised CD45RA+ naive and CD45RA-negative memory cells. The V gene end was trimmed by 5 bases and the J gene end by 1 base; junction bases not matched to a gene: 7. CDR1 and CDR2 (germline): MNHEY, SMNVEV (reference sequence). The CDR3 spans 15 residues. Method: immunoSEQ multiplex PCR; TCRdb's copy keeps in-frame clones and lacks some. The sample holds roughly 640,000 clones, around two thirds seen once. This sequence was found in a young woman in good health. V and J are TRBV27 and TRBJ1-2, with 7 bases lining up with TRBD1. The source material was memory CD4+ T cells sorted from blood. The subset was: CD45RA-negative fraction. As DNA, the CDR3 is TGTGCCAGCAGTGCCACAGGGGAGCTTAACTATGGCTACACCTTC. This encodes CASSATGELNYGYTF.